This passage covers 21 T cell receptor beta chains from one sample sequenced in a study of T-cell memory formation after mild COVID-19. TCRdb re-called the 5' RACE reads with MiXCR, one entry per CDR3 protein. The sample contains a few hundred thousand distinct CDR3 sequences, 15% to 20% of which appear only once. Sequenced: PBMCs or a T cell subset sorted from them (not recorded which). Every receptor here comes from a man aged 18 to 35 who had mild COVID-19 (a few samples of this study predate the infection). Cell type and time point are not known.

The chain couples TRBV4-1 to TRBJ1-6; 7 nucleotides align to TRBD1. The CDR3 is 15 amino acids. Per the germline V gene, CDR1 is MGHRA and CDR2 is YSYEKL. The V gene end was trimmed by 0 bases and the J gene end by 14 bases; junction bases not matched to a gene: 10. The CDR3 region is CASSQDNRGLRSLHF. CDR3 in DNA: TGCGCCAGCAGCCAAGATAACAGGGGTCTCCGATCCCTCCACTTT.

In this sample, this clonotype turned up a few times. The chain has TRBV25-1 and TRBJ2-2; TRBD1 aligns across 8 bases. Trimming removed 7 bases from V and 3 bases from J; junction bases left unmatched: 1. This CDR3 region has 13 residues. Germline V gene lookup returns CDR1 MGHDK and CDR2 SYGVNS. The CDR3 DNA sequence: TGTGCCAGCACGGGACAGGACACCGGGGAGCTGTTTTTT. Its translation: CASTGQDTGELFF.

Only a few counts were recorded for this clonotype. This chain uses TRBV28 with TRBJ2-7, with a tentative D call TRBD2 (5 bases). The CDR3 has 15 amino acids. Germline V gives CDR1 MDHEN, CDR2 SYDVKM. V lost 4 bases, J lost 10 bases, and 23 bases lay in between. This CDR3 reads CASSSQGHLPRGQYV. In DNA, the CDR3 is TGTGCCAGCAGTTCTCAAGGTCATCTACCCCGGGGTCAGTACGTC.

This clonotype has just a few counts. The chain employs TRBV18 and TRBJ2-3; 11 bases agree with TRBD1. There are 14 residues in the CDR3. The V and J ends lost 3 bases and 5 bases, in that order; junction bases with no gene match: 1. CDR1 is KGHSH and CDR2 is LQKENI in the germline V gene. The CDR3 spells CASSPGTGGDTQYF. In nucleotides, the CDR3 is TGTGCCAGCTCACCGGGGACAGGGGGAGATACGCAGTATTTT.

CDR3 coding DNA: TGCGCCAGCAGCTGGGCGTCTGGGGATACGCAGTATTTT. Translating gives CASSWASGDTQYF. The chain uses TRBV5-1 and TRBJ2-3, with unresolved D. Germline loops: CDR1 SGHRS, CDR2 YFSETQ. The CDR3 has 13 amino acids. Trimming cost V 3 bases and J 6 bases, with 11 bases left between them.

V usage is TRBV7-9 and J usage is TRBJ2-5, with D perhaps matching TRBD1 (5 bases). V was pared by 5 bases and J by 5 bases, with 15 bases between. Germline V gene sequence: CDR1 SEHNR, CDR2 FQNEAQ (reference sequence). The CDR3 has 14 residues. The CDR3 DNA reads as TGTGCCAGCAGCCCGCTTCAGGGTAGCGAGACCCAGTACTTC. Protein: CASSPLQGSETQYF.

This clonotype was detected ten times or more. The V and J genes are TRBV6-4 and TRBJ2-3, with TRBD2 as a possible D gene (6 bases). Trimming shortened V by 3 bases and J by 6 bases, and 13 bases separated the two germline ends. CDR1 is MRHNA and CDR2 is SNTAGT in the germline V gene. The CDR3 is 14 amino acids. DNA for the CDR3: TGTGCCAGCAGTGAGGCCCGGGGGATGGATACGCAGTATTTT. Translation gives CASSEARGMDTQYF.

V is TRBV9 and J is TRBJ2-2; D uncertain. Trimming removed 0 bases from V and 6 bases from J, with 9 bases in between. This CDR3 comprises 14 residues. Germline assignment: CDR1 SGDLS and CDR2 YYNGEE. In nucleotides, the CDR3 is TGTGCCAGCAGCGTAGTGGCCGGTCCCGGGGAGCTGTTTTTT. Amino acids: CASSVVAGPGELFF. Full variable domain (remainder filled in from reference TRBV9 and TRBJ2-2): DSGVTQTPKHLITATGQRVTLRCSPRSGDLSVYWYQQSLDQGLQFLIQYYNGEERAKGNILERFSAQQFPDLHSELNLSSLELGDSALYFCASSVVAGPGELFFGEGSRLTVL.

The chain joins TRBV6-1 to TRBJ2-1, with 10 bases aligning to TRBD1. Trimming at V came to 4 bases and at J to 7 bases, leaving 7 bases not matched to a gene. The CDR3 totals 15 residues. Germline V gene lookup returns CDR1 MNHNS and CDR2 SASEGT. The CDR3 here is CASSGQTGGWNEQFF. CDR3 DNA sequence: TGTGCCAGCAGTGGGCAGACAGGGGGCTGGAATGAGCAGTTCTTC.

This clonotype was detected a few times. The J gene is TRBJ1-2, the V gene TRBV4-2; D is unclear. CDR3 length: 17 residues. V was pared by 0 bases and J by 1 base, with 15 bases between. CDR1 is LGHNA and CDR2 is YNFKEQ in the germline V gene. The DNA for the CDR3 is TGTGCCAGCAGCCAAGATGTGTTGATCGGGAATAACTATGGCTACACCTTC. It codes for CASSQDVLIGNNYGYTF.

The chain links TRBV5-4 to TRBJ2-7; D gene unclear. This CDR3 region has 13 residues. Germline V CDR1 and CDR2: SGHNT, YYREEE (reference sequence). V dropped 2 bases and J dropped 0 bases, with 6 bases sitting between them. Here the CDR3 reads CASSFENSYEQYF. In DNA, the CDR3 is TGTGCCAGCAGCTTTGAAAACTCCTACGAGCAGTACTTC.

The J gene is TRBJ1-1, the V gene TRBV2, with a tentative D call TRBD1 (5 bases). The CDR3 loop spans 12 amino acids. Germline V gene lookup returns CDR1 SNHLY and CDR2 FYNNEI. The V end lost 7 bases, the J end lost 7 bases, and 13 bases lay between the germline ends. CDR3 residues: CASTLGGNEAFF. The DNA for the CDR3 is TGTGCCAGCACCCTGGGGGGAAATGAAGCTTTCTTT.

This clonotype was counted at least ten times. V and J are TRBV7-7 and TRBJ2-5, with TRBD2 matching 9 bases. CDR3 length equals 14 residues. Germline V gives CDR1 SSHAT, CDR2 FNYEAQ (reference sequence). V lost 5 bases, J lost 5 bases, and 6 bases stayed unmatched. CDR3 sequence: CASSPGLAQETQYF. The CDR3 nucleotides read TGTGCCAGCAGCCCGGGACTAGCACAGGAGACCCAGTACTTC.

This clonotype was picked up a small number of times. The chain recombines TRBV29-1 with TRBJ2-5, with D possibly matching TRBD2 (5 bases). The CDR3 has 12 amino acids. Germline V gives CDR1 SQVTM, CDR2 ANQGSEA. Deletions cut 6 bases from V and 5 bases from J, with 13 bases between. The CDR3 DNA reads TGCAGCGTGACGGACCCTAGCGAGACCCAGTACTTC. Protein product: CSVTDPSETQYF.

This clonotype has a handful of counts. This chain uses TRBV7-9 with TRBJ1-1; D is perhaps TRBD1 (5 bases). The length of the CDR3 is 15 residues. Germline lookup yields CDR1 SEHNR and CDR2 FQNEAQ (reference sequence). Trimming took off 6 bases at V and 1 base at J, with 15 bases between the two ends. The CDR3 DNA sequence: TGTGCCAGCAGACAGACAGAGAGCCCGAACACTGAAGCTTTCTTT. Protein: CASRQTESPNTEAFF. Looking up the rest from reference TRBV7-9 and TRBJ1-1 gives the full variable domain: DTGVSQNPRHKITKRGQNVTFRCDPISEHNRLYWYRQTLGQGPEFLTYFQNEAQLEKSRLLSDRFSAERPKGSFSTLEIQRTEQGDSAMYLCASRQTESPNTEAFFGQGTRLTVV.

The rearrangement joins TRBV11-2 to TRBJ2-1; no reliable D call. The CDR3 length is 12 residues. Germline V gene sequence: CDR1 SGHAT, CDR2 FQNNGV. Trimming removed 5 bases from V and 9 bases from J, with 11 bases in between. The CDR3 DNA reads as TGTGCCAGCAGCACGTCTCAGCTTGAGCAGTTCTTC. As protein: CASSTSQLEQFF.

In this sample, this clonotype turned up a few times. The rearrangement links TRBV28 to TRBJ2-7, with TRBD2 matching over 10 bases. Germline values: CDR1 MDHEN, CDR2 SYDVKM. The CDR3 length is 15 residues. Trimming cost V 6 bases and J 0 bases; bases outside gene matches: 5. The chain's CDR3 is CASRPLAGSSYEQYV. CDR3 coding DNA: TGTGCCAGCAGACCACTAGCGGGGAGCTCCTACGAGCAGTACGTC.

The rearrangement links TRBV20-1 to TRBJ2-5; unclear D gene. CDR1 is DFQATT, CDR2 SNEGSKA, per germline (reference sequence). This CDR3 has 15 amino acids. Trimming cost V 3 bases and J 0 bases, with 14 bases left between them. This CDR3 is CSARGVEGYQETQYF. The CDR3 nucleotides read TGCAGTGCTAGGGGTGTGGAAGGGTACCAAGAGACCCAGTACTTC.

V usage is TRBV12-3 or TRBV12-4 and J usage is TRBJ1-6; D is uncertain. V was cut by 4 bases and J by 7 bases, with 14 bases left in between. The length of the CDR3 is 15 residues. Here the CDR3 DNA reads TGTGCCAGCAGTTATAGGCAGCAACTCAATTCACCCCTCCACTTT. It encodes CASSYRQQLNSPLHF.

V gene TRBV6-2 or TRBV6-3 combines with J gene TRBJ1-1; D gene unclear. CDR3 size: 11 residues. Germline V gene data show CDR1 as MNHEY and CDR2 as SVGEGT. The germline V and J ends were trimmed by 6 bases and 8 bases, with 10 bases remaining between them. CDR3 sequence reads: CASSTREEAFF. Written as DNA, the CDR3 is TGTGCCAGCAGCACCAGAGAAGAAGCTTTCTTT.

The rearrangement links TRBV19 to TRBJ1-1; 10 bases fit TRBD1. Germline assignment: CDR1 LNHDA and CDR2 SQIVND (reference sequence). CDR3 length equals 15 residues. The junction had 13 bases not matched to a gene; V was cut back by 10 bases and J by 5 bases. CDR3 protein: CATLYRTGGETEAFF. The CDR3, as DNA: TGTGCCACCTTATATAGGACAGGGGGAGAAACTGAAGCTTTCTTT.